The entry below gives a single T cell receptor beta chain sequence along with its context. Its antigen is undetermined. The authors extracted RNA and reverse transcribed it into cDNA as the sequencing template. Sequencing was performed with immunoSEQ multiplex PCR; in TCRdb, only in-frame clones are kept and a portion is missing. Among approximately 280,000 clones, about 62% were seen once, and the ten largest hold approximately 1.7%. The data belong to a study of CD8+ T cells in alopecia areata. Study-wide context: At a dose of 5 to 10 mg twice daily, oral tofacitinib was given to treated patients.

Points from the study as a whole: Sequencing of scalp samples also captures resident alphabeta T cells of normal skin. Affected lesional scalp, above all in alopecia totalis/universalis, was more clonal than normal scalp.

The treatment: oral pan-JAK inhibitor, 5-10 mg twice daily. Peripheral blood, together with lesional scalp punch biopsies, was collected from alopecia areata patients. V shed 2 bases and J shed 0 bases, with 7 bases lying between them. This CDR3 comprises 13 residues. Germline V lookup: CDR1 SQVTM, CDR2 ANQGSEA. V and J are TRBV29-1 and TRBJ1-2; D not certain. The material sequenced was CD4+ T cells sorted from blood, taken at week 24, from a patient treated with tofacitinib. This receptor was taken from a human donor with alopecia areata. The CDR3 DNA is TGCAGCGTTGAATTATCAGCTAACTATGGCTACACCTTC. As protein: CSVELSANYGYTF. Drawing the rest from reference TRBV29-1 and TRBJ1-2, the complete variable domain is SAVISQKPSRDICQRGTSLTIQCQVDSQVTMMFWYRQQPGQSLTLIATANQGSEATYESGFVIDKFPISRPNLTFSTLTVSNMSPEDSSIYLCSVELSANYGYTFGSGTRLTVV.